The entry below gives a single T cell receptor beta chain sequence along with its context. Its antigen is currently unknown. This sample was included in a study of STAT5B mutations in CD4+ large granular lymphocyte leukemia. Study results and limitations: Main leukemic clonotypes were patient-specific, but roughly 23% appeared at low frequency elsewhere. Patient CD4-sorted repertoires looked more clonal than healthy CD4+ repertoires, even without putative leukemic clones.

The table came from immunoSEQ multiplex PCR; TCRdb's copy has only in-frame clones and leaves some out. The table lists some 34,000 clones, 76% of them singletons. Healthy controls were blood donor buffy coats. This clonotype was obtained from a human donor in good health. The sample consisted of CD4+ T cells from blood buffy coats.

Written as DNA, the CDR3 is TGTGCCAGCAGTTTACTTGCGGGAGTATTATCCTACGAGCAGTACTTC. Translating gives CASSLLAGVLSYEQYF. The V gene is TRBV27, the J gene TRBJ2-7, with TRBD2 identical over 7 bases. V was clipped by 2 bases and J by 1 base; unmatched bases: 8. CDR1 and CDR2 from the germline V gene are MNHEY and SMNVEV (reference sequence). CDR3 length equals 16 residues.